Listed below are T cell receptor beta chains from one sample, sequenced in a study of blood T cells in healthy people across ages. TCRdb recomputed calls from the 5' RACE reads with MiXCR, one row per CDR3 protein. The sample has more than 650,000 distinct CDR3 sequences; about 53% are singletons. Sequencing was performed on blood. Source of these receptors: an elderly man in good health. Both conserved end residues are part of each CDR3. D genes are given only for firm matches. The size entry is marked missing in some rows and otherwise reads once, few, many or a size class.

J,size,D,V,CDR3,DNA
TRBJ2-1,-,-,TRBV11-2,CASSWTISEQFF,TGTGCCAGCAGCTGGACTATTTCTGAGCAGTTCTTC
TRBJ2-7,-,-,TRBV6-5,CASSSGPQGPYEQYF,TGTGCCAGCAGCTCCGGACCTCAAGGGCCCTACGAGCAGTACTTC
TRBJ2-7,-,-,TRBV5-1,CASSLGEQYEQYF,TGCGCCAGCAGCTTGGGAGAGCAATACGAGCAGTACTTC
TRBJ2-5,-,TRBD1,TRBV7-9,CASSPLPGQGGQETQYF,TGTGCCAGCAGCCCACTCCCGGGACAGGGGGGACAAGAGACCCAGTACTTC
TRBJ2-7,-,TRBD2,TRBV7-2,CASRTWTSGATEQYF,TGTGCCAGCAGGACCTGGACTAGCGGGGCCACCGAGCAGTACTTC
TRBJ2-7,once,TRBD1,TRBV6-2/TRBV6-3,CASRLQGGRYEQYF,TGTGCCAGCAGACTACAGGGGGGTCGGTACGAGCAGTACTTC
TRBJ2-7,many,TRBD2,TRBV29-1,CSVDGGSSYEQYF,TGCAGCGTTGACGGCGGGAGTTCCTACGAGCAGTACTTC
TRBJ2-3,few,-,TRBV25-1,CASSEYRGTDTQYF,TGTGCCAGCAGTGAATACAGGGGCACAGATACGCAGTATTTT
TRBJ1-2,few,-,TRBV7-9,CASSLAGAYGYTF,TGTGCCAGCAGCTTGGCAGGGGCGTATGGCTACACCTTC
TRBJ2-7,few,TRBD2,TRBV29-1,CSVGRGLYEQYF,TGCAGCGTGGGGAGGGGTCTCTACGAGCAGTACTTC
TRBJ2-3,many,-,TRBV29-1,CSVSETRDTQYF,TGCAGCGTTTCGGAGACTCGAGATACGCAGTATTTT
TRBJ1-4,many,-,TRBV5-1,CASSWGPYRATNEKLFF,TGCGCCAGCAGCTGGGGACCTTACAGGGCAACTAATGAAAAACTGTTTTTT
TRBJ2-1,-,-,TRBV15,CATSEGGSYNEQFF,TGTGCCACCAGCGAGGGCGGCTCCTACAATGAGCAGTTCTTC
TRBJ2-7,few,-,TRBV10-3,CAMGPGIEGEQYF,TGTGCCATGGGGCCGGGGATTGAGGGCGAGCAGTACTTC
TRBJ2-5,few,TRBD2,TRBV11-2,CASSTGLVGGETQYF,TGTGCCAGCAGCACGGGACTAGTGGGGGGAGAGACCCAGTACTTC
TRBJ1-2,few,TRBD1,TRBV7-2,CASSPMGQANYGYTF,TGTGCCAGCAGCCCTATGGGACAGGCTAACTATGGCTACACCTTC
TRBJ1-2,once,-,TRBV6-1,CASSAVNYGYTF,TGTGCCAGCAGTGCCGTGAACTATGGCTACACCTTC
TRBJ2-7,few,TRBD2,TRBV11-2,CASSLAALAGSGEQYF,TGTGCCAGCAGCTTAGCCGCCCTAGCGGGGTCAGGCGAGCAGTACTTC
TRBJ2-6,few,-,TRBV6-5,CASSSSPSASGANVLTF,TGTGCCAGCAGTTCCTCTCCTTCAGCTTCTGGGGCCAACGTCCTGACTTTC
TRBJ2-3,-,-,TRBV6-6,CASTSTGGDTQYF,TGTGCCAGCACCTCCACGGGCGGGGATACGCAGTATTTT
TRBJ2-7,-,-,TRBV5-5,CASSLAPGIKSYEQYF,TGTGCCAGCAGCTTGGCCCCGGGGATTAAGTCCTACGAGCAGTACTTC
TRBJ1-2,few,-,TRBV5-1,CASSSAGTDGYTF,TGCGCCAGCAGCTCGGCCGGGACGGATGGCTACACCTTC
TRBJ2-5,few,TRBD2,TRBV20-1,CSARGGTSGLYNEQYF,TGCAGTGCTAGAGGCGGGACTAGCGGACTATACAATGAGCAGTACTTC
TRBJ2-5,-,TRBD1,TRBV15,CATSRVTGAETQYF,TGTGCCACCAGCAGAGTCACAGGGGCAGAGACCCAGTACTTC
TRBJ2-7,few,TRBD2,TRBV18,CASSPKTSGTYEQYF,TGTGCCAGCTCACCAAAGACTAGCGGGACCTACGAGCAGTACTTC
TRBJ1-2,few,-,TRBV28,CASSMTLNNYGYTF,TGTGCCAGCAGCATGACACTGAATAACTATGGCTACACCTTC
TRBJ2-7,-,TRBD1,TRBV28,CAGSSTRTGYYEQYF,TGTGCCGGCAGTAGCACCCGGACAGGCTACTACGAGCAGTACTTC
TRBJ1-1,-,-,TRBV11-2,CASNSLFLGGGTEAFF,TGTGCCAGCAACTCACTCTTCTTAGGGGGTGGGACTGAAGCTTTCTTT
TRBJ2-1,once,TRBD2,TRBV18,CASSPPGLAGGTEQFF,TGTGCCAGCTCACCACCGGGACTAGCGGGAGGGACTGAGCAGTTCTTC
TRBJ2-6,few,-,TRBV20-1,CSASPQGYSGANVLTF,TGCAGTGCTAGTCCGCAGGGATACTCTGGGGCCAACGTCCTGACTTTC
TRBJ2-3,-,TRBD2,TRBV9,CASSVGLAGGGTDTQYF,TGTGCCAGCAGCGTAGGATTAGCGGGAGGAGGCACAGATACGCAGTATTTT